The clone carrying this TCR beta chain was observed a handful of times. These data come from a study of response to subunit inactivated influenza vaccine. The CDR3 runs to 15 residues. In germline, CDR1 is SGHTA, CDR2 FQGNSA. Trimming took 4 bases from V and 1 from J, leaving 11 bases between them. MiXCR was run by TCRdb on the RT-PCR reads, yielding one entry per CDR3 protein. Here the sample spans 500,000 to 600,000 distinct CDR3 sequences, 10% to 15% being singletons. J is TRBJ2-1 and V is TRBV7-2; D is ambiguous. The source of this sequence is a man in his forties or fifties who received an inactivated influenza vaccine. The starting material was PBMCs from blood, obtained around seven weeks after vaccination. The chain's CDR3 is CASSWSRSSYNEQFF. CDR3 nucleotides: TGTGCCAGCAGCTGGAGCAGGAGTTCCTACAATGAGCAGTTCTTC.